Presented here are 10 T cell receptor beta chains from one specimen sequenced in a study of metastatic and nonmetastatic thyroid tumors. TCRdb re-processed the PCR reads through MiXCR. Of some 41,000 clones listed, around 28% are singletons. Nobody among the patients had been given any treatment before thyroid surgery. The sample consisted of blood. These TCRs come from a male donor with papillary thyroid cancer or a benign thyroid nodule (not recorded which). Some clones in this sample may be carry-over from other donors' samples.

The chain employs TRBV6-1 and TRBJ1-2; 7 bases map to TRBD1. The germline CDR1 and CDR2 sequences are MNHNS and SASEGT. V shed 6 bases and J 10 bases; nucleotides not matched to a gene: 8. CDR3 length equals 12 residues. The CDR3 coding sequence is TGTGCCAGCAGGCGGGACAGTGGTGTCTACACCTTC. Translated, it gives CASRRDSGVYTF.

Relative to its sample, this clone is medium-sized. V usage is TRBV5-1 and J usage is TRBJ1-2; a weak D match, TRBD1 (5 bases). Trimming cost V 0 bases and J 6 bases, with 9 bases left between them. The CDR3 covers 13 residues. Germline values: CDR1 SGHRS, CDR2 YFSETQ. DNA for the CDR3: TGCGCCAGCAGCTTGGCCGACAGTGATGGCTACACCTTC. This translates into CASSLADSDGYTF.

Note on this clone: Compared with germline, one end of the junction differs, possibly owing to a read error. This chain's CDR3 is CARSELADTGELFF. The DNA of the CDR3 is TGTGCCAGAAGTGAACTAGCGGACACCGGAGAGCTGTTTTTT. The V and J genes are TRBV25-1 and TRBJ2-2; 8 positions match TRBD2. The CDR3 totals 14 residues. Germline CDR1 reads MGHDK; CDR2 reads SYGVNS.

In its sample, this clone was seen a few times. A much larger clone lies one base from this, so it may be a read error. The V call is TRBV6-2 or TRBV6-3, the J call TRBJ2-1, with 8 bases identical to TRBD1. The CDR3 is 17 residues long. Germline CDR1 MNHEY, CDR2 SVGEGT. In DNA form, the CDR3 reads TGTGCCAGCAGTTCCACCGTCCCCGGACAGGGCTACAATGATCAGTTCTTC. It translates to CASSSTVPGQGYNDQFF.

This clone appeared many times. This rearrangement joins TRBV6-1 to TRBJ2-1; D not certain. Between the trimmed V and J ends, which lost 6 bases and 0 bases, there was a span of 15 bases. The CDR3 runs to 16 residues. Germline V gene lookup returns CDR1 MNHNS and CDR2 SASEGT. The CDR3 coding sequence is TGTGCCAGCAGCTATCTTGTAATCCCCTCCTACAATGAGCAGTTCTTC. It translates to CASSYLVIPSYNEQFF.

This clone came up many times. DNA for the CDR3: TGTGCCAGCAGCCACCCCCGGGGGGCTTTTCTCTACAATGAGCAGTTCTTC. Amino acid sequence: CASSHPRGAFLYNEQFF. V and J are TRBV3-1 and TRBJ2-1; weak D call: TRBD2 (7 bases). The V and J ends lost 3 bases and 3 bases respectively, with 18 bases between them. CDR3 length: 17 amino acids. From germline, CDR1 is LGHDT and CDR2 YNNKEL (reference sequence).

This clone was seen at least ten times. The chain is built from TRBV5-1 and TRBJ2-7; D may match TRBD1 or TRBD2 (5 bases each). V was cut by 0 bases and J by 3 bases, with 13 bases left in between. CDR3 length: 15 residues. Germline V gene lookup returns CDR1 SGHRS and CDR2 YFSETQ. In DNA, the CDR3 is TGCGCCAGCAGCTTGGGGGGGTTTGTCGGCTACGAGCAGTACTTC. Protein sequence: CASSLGGFVGYEQYF.

This clone was found a few times. This chain connects TRBV6-2 or TRBV6-3 to TRBJ1-1; D gene uncertain. The CDR3 length is 15 residues. The germline V and J ends were trimmed by 6 bases and 3 bases, with 17 bases remaining between them. Germline V CDR1 and CDR2: MNHEY, SVGEGT. CDR3 coding DNA: TGTGCCAGCAGGAGGACCGACGGCATGGACACTGAAGCTTTCTTT. Its translation is CASRRTDGMDTEAFF.

V is TRBV11-3 and J is TRBJ2-7, with no clear D. The CDR3 has 14 amino acids. The germline V gene has CDR1 SGHNT and CDR2 YENEEA. V lost 4 bases and J 3 bases, leaving 13 bases between the germline ends. The CDR3 is CASSSLSTLYEQYF. Written as DNA, the CDR3 is TGTGCCAGCAGCTCCCTGAGCACTCTCTACGAGCAGTACTTC.

This clone was seen many times. This sequence joins TRBV6-2 or TRBV6-3 and TRBJ2-5, with D unresolved. With 8 bases removed from V and 1 base from J, the gap between germline ends came to 5 bases. The CDR3 loop spans 11 amino acids. CDR1 is MNHEY and CDR2 is SVGEGT in the germline V gene. The CDR3 loop is CASGIQETQYF. The CDR3 region has the DNA TGTGCCAGCGGGATCCAAGAGACCCAGTACTTC.